The T cell receptor beta chain under discussion was sequenced for a study of graft-versus-host responses after intestinal transplantation. Generated by immunoSEQ multiplex PCR, the TCRdb table keeps only in-frame clones and is missing some. The top ten clones hold approximately 0.32% of a sample with about 90,000 clones, 80% to 95% of them seen once. For this clone: Its antigen remains unknown.

The specimen was unstimulated CD4+ T cells sorted from spleen or lymph node cells, collected before transplant. The TCR was taken from a human donor who was the organ donor for an intestinal transplant.

In nucleotides, the CDR3 is TGTGCCAGCAGTTTCGAACGGGGTCGTGGCACTGAAGCTTTCTTT. Its protein is CASSFERGRGTEAFF. The J gene is TRBJ1-1, the V gene TRBV28; no definite D call. CDR3 length equals 15 residues. In germline, CDR1 is MDHEN, CDR2 SYDVKM. V lost 3 bases, J lost 4 bases, and 15 bases lay in between.